Below, 8 T cell receptor beta chains from the same sample are listed, as sequenced in a study of PD-1 blockade in classical Hodgkin lymphoma. Sequencing used immunoSEQ multiplex PCR; TCRdb keeps in-frame clones, though not all of them. The sample has over 25,000 clones, over 60% seen once. Indicated time point: cycle 4 day 1 (C4D1), after about 6 weeks of nivolumab. Every patient relapsed after autologous stem cell transplantation, and brentuximab vedotin exposure varied. The starting material was peripheral blood mononuclear cells (PBMCs), obtained before the fourth cycle of nivolumab. The origin of the receptors is a human donor with classical Hodgkin lymphoma.

The chain recombines TRBV6-6 with TRBJ2-2, with D perhaps matching TRBD1 or TRBD2 (5 bases each). Deletions cut 5 bases from V and 8 bases from J, with 18 bases between. This CDR3 is built from 15 residues. Germline-derived CDR1 and CDR2 are MNHNY and SVGAGI (reference sequence). The CDR3 loop is CASSKRGLGMGELFF. The CDR3 region has the DNA TGTGCCAGCAGTAAGAGGGGTCTCGGTATGGGGGAGCTGTTTTTT.

J is TRBJ2-3 and V is TRBV28; the match to TRBD1 covers 7 bases. This CDR3 is built from 13 residues. Trimming removed 4 bases from V and 8 bases from J; junction bases left unmatched: 6. The germline V gene has CDR1 MDHEN and CDR2 SYDVKM. The CDR3 nucleotides read TGTGCCAGCAGTTCAGGGGGATCGGGTACGCAGTATTTT. It translates to CASSSGGSGTQYF.

This sequence joins TRBV30 and TRBJ2-5, with a possible D match to TRBD2 (6 bases). Between the trimmed V and J ends, which lost 0 bases and 5 bases, there was a span of 13 bases. This CDR3 is built from 14 residues. CDR1 GTSNPN and CDR2 SVGIG come from the germline V gene (reference sequence). CDR3 DNA sequence: TGTGCCTGGAGTGTGGGAACCGGAGGGGAGACCCAGTACTTC. Protein: CAWSVGTGGETQYF.

This clone has a single count. The chain's CDR3 is CASSLGQGANEQYF. For the CDR3, the DNA is TGCGCCAGCAGCTTGGGACAGGGTGCCAACGAGCAGTACTTC. The chain couples TRBV5-1 to TRBJ2-7, with 7 bases fitting TRBD1. The V gene end was trimmed by 0 bases and the J gene end by 5 bases; junction bases not matched to a gene: 5. The V gene's germline CDR1 is SGHRS and CDR2 YFSETQ. The CDR3 has 14 residues.

The chain recombines TRBV7-8 with TRBJ1-4, with D possibly TRBD1 on 6 matching bases. V shed 4 bases and J shed 8 bases, with 20 bases lying between them. The CDR3 extends over 16 amino acids. Germline V gene sequence: CDR1 SGHVS, CDR2 FQNEAQ. This CDR3 reads CASSSSFPGAAEKLFF. CDR3 coding DNA: TGTGCCAGCAGCTCTTCATTCCCGGGGGCTGCGGAAAAACTGTTTTTT.

The gene calls are TRBV7-2 and TRBJ2-5; 7 positions agree with TRBD2. This CDR3 is 15 amino acids long. With V trimmed by 4 bases and J by 5 bases, 10 bases remained unmatched. The germline gives CDR1 SGHTA, CDR2 FQGNSA. CDR3 sequence reads: CASSSRSGGRETQYF. The CDR3 DNA follows: TGTGCCAGCAGCTCCCGGTCGGGAGGACGGGAGACCCAGTACTTC.

The rearrangement links TRBV27 to TRBJ2-2, with TRBD2 matching 7 bases. The J segment lost 5 bases and the V segment lost 2 bases, leaving 14 bases of the junction unmatched. Per germline, CDR1 MNHEY and CDR2 SMNVEV (reference sequence). The CDR3 contains 18 residues. The CDR3 nucleotides read TGTGCCAGCAGTTTAAATCCCCGGACTGGAGCGGGGACCGGGGAGCTGTTTTTT. This translates into CASSLNPRTGAGTGELFF.

The chain carries TRBV5-1 and TRBJ2-3; 8 nucleotides match TRBD2. The CDR3 length is 16 residues. Germline V lookup: CDR1 SGHRS, CDR2 YFSETQ. The junction had 11 bases not matched to a gene; V was cut back by 4 bases and J by 4 bases. CDR3 sequence: CASSQRGRDLADTQYF. In nucleotides, the CDR3 is TGCGCCAGCAGCCAGCGGGGGAGAGATTTAGCAGATACGCAGTATTTT.